This entry concerns a single T cell receptor beta chain. The target antigen is unknown. The primer mix had 60 Vbeta and 13 Jbeta primers. Sequencing was performed with immunoSEQ multiplex PCR; in TCRdb, only in-frame clones are kept and a portion is missing. The sample includes about 140,000 clones, 82% of them seen just once. The CDR3 covers 13 residues. With 0 bases removed from V and 4 bases from J, the gap between germline ends came to 5 bases. Germline V gives CDR1 MGHRA, CDR2 YSYEKL. The sample is drawn from a study of cytomegalovirus exposure and HLA in healthy donors. General study findings and limits: Accurate HLA-A and HLA-B prediction from TCR beta sequences was reported for most subjects. Association of a missense DCLRE1C variant with TCR beta V- and J-gene trimming was reported in a later analysis. Later work found that TCR association rates differed between HLA loci; DRB1 had the most and HLA-C the fewest.

This receptor was taken from a man between 18 and 29 years old in good health and CMV-seropositive. The sample taken for sequencing was PBMCs. The J gene is TRBJ2-3, the V gene TRBV4-1; a weak D match, TRBD1 (5 bases). The CDR3 DNA sequence: TGCGCCAGCAGCCAAGAAGGGGCAGATACGCAGTATTTT. This codes for CASSQEGADTQYF.